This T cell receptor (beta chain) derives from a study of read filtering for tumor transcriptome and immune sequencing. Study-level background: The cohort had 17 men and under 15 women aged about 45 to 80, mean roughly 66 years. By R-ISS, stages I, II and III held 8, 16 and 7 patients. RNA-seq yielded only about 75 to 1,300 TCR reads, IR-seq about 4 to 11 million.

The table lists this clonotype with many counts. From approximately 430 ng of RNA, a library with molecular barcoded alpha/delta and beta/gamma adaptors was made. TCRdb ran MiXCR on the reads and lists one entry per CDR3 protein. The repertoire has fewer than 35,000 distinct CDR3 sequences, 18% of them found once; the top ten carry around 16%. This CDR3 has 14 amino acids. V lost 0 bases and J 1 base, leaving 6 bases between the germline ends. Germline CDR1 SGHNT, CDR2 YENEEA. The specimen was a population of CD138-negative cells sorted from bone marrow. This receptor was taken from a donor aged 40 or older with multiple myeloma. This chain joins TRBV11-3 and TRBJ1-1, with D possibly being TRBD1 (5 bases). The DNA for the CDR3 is TGTGCCAGCAGCTTAGATCAGGGGAACACTGAAGCTTTCTTT. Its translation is CASSLDQGNTEAFF.